This T cell receptor beta chain was sequenced during a study of blood T cell repertoires in COVID-19. Study background: Sites across the United States, Italy and Spain contributed samples from acute and convalescent COVID-19. Sample material is recorded as cDNA or gDNA derived from T cells, B-cell-depleted T cells, or PBMCs.

Original handling: Nucleated cell number was recorded as an estimate derived from reference gene primer amplification. This table comes from immunoSEQ multiplex PCR, and its TCRdb copy is limited to in-frame clones, with some not included. V and J calls and clone size are those listed in that table; D and trimming were worked out from the DNA. The sample yields approximately 110,000 clones, around 86% seen once. V was pared by 2 bases and J by 5 bases, with 6 bases of the junction left unmatched. In germline, CDR1 is MNHEY, CDR2 SVGAGI. The CDR3 totals 15 residues. This clone showed up just a few times.

This chain joins TRBV6-5 and TRBJ2-5; 9 nucleotides match TRBD2. Material: peripheral blood. The TCR was taken from a human donor in a cohort sampled during active COVID-19. The DNA of the CDR3 is TGTGCCAGCAGTTACGGTTCTAGCGGGAAGGAGACCCAGTACTTC. Translation gives CASSYGSSGKETQYF.